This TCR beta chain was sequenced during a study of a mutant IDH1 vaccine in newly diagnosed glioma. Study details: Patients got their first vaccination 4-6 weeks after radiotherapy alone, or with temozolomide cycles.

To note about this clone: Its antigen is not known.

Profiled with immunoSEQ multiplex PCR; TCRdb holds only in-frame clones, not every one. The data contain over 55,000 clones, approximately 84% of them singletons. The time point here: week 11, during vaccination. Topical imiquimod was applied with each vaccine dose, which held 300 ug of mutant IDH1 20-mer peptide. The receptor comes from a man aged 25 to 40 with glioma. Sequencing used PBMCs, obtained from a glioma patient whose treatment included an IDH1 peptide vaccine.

The CDR3, as DNA: TGTGCCGGTGGAGGGGGCACTGAAGCTTTCTTT. It yields the protein CAGGGGTEAFF. The genes are TRBV6-4 and TRBJ1-1, with D maybe TRBD1 (6 bases). The CDR3 spans 11 residues. Trimming stripped 11 bases from V and 4 bases from J, with 11 bases between. The germline gives CDR1 MRHNA, CDR2 SNTAGT.